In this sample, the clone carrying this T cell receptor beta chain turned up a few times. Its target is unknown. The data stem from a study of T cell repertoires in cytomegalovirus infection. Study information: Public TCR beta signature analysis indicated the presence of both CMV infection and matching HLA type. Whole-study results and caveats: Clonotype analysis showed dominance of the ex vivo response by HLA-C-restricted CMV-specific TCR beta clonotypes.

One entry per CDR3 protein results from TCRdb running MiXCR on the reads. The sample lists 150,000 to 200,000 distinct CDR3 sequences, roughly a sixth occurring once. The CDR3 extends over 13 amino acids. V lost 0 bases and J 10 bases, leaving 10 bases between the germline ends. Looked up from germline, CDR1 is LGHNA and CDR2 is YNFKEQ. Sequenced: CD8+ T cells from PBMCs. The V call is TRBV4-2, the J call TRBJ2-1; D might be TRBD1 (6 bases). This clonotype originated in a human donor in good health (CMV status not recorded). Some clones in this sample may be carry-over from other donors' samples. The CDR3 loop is CASSQEGRGEQFF. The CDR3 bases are TGTGCCAGCAGCCAAGAGGGAAGGGGGGAGCAGTTCTTC.